Listed below are T cell receptor beta chains from one sample, sequenced in a study of blood T cell repertoires in COVID-19. Measured with immunoSEQ multiplex PCR; TCRdb has only the in-frame clones, and not every one. The sample carries about 74,000 clones, just over 85% recorded once. The material sequenced was peripheral blood. The source of these receptors is a woman aged 80 or over with active or convalescent COVID-19. CDR3s leave out the opening cysteine and the closing phenylalanine or tryptophan. Clone size is stated in some rows and not others, as once, few, many or a class when expanded.

ASSPAQGTDTQY TRBV5-1 . TRBJ2-3
ASARPTGTSTDTQY TRBV12-5 . TRBJ2-3
ASSRRRNSGGETQY TRBV4-2 . TRBJ2-5
ASSSQSETQY TRBV11-3 . TRBJ2-5
ASSVAGLAGGSTDTQY TRBV9 once TRBJ2-3
ASSRQGVANYGYT TRBV19 . TRBJ1-2
ASSSPLTDTQY TRBV6-2/TRBV6-3 . TRBJ2-3
ASSRQGEETQY TRBV5-1 . TRBJ2-5
ASSTGHQPQH TRBV7-2 . TRBJ1-5
ASSLAQGTDTQY TRBV7-9 . TRBJ2-3
ASSPDRTGLETQY TRBV5-1 once TRBJ2-5
SASASSGRGYNEQF TRBV20-1 once TRBJ2-1
ASSLVRGVGYT TRBV11-2 . TRBJ1-2
ASSPEWANYGYT TRBV7-9 . TRBJ1-2
ASQGAGVSEQY TRBV6-5 few TRBJ2-7
ASSQGLVYGYT TRBV4-1 . TRBJ1-2
ASSRHTAGETQY TRBV14 . TRBJ2-5
ASSIERTGRGSNQPQH TRBV19 once TRBJ1-5
ASGSGALGNQPQH TRBV27 . TRBJ1-5
ASSLGGGEHETQY TRBV11-3 . TRBJ2-5
ASSQAGTSVLSTDTQY TRBV3-1/TRBV3-2 . TRBJ2-3
ASSRGQAETQY TRBV3-1/TRBV3-2 . TRBJ2-5
ASSFGGAPETQY TRBV6-2/TRBV6-3 . TRBJ2-5
ASSPGGATNEKLF TRBV5-4 . TRBJ1-4
ASSQAGARLGTDTQY TRBV4-3 . TRBJ2-3
ASSLGQFGETQY TRBV6-5 . TRBJ2-5
ASSPPGQGAVTYEQY TRBV27 . TRBJ2-7
ASSLGRSNEKLF TRBV7-9 . TRBJ1-4
ASSQEPSGSFPREQF TRBV4-3 . TRBJ2-1
ASSPQGRGSGGYGYT TRBV18 . TRBJ1-2
ASSDFQETQY TRBV2 . TRBJ2-5
ASSLAGIFTTGELF TRBV5-1 . TRBJ2-2